Below are 16 T cell receptor beta chains sequenced from a single sample in a study of CD8 T cells in ankylosing spondylitis. Study results and limitations: In ankylosing spondylitis blood, a motif of roughly 8 highly homologous TCR beta variants appeared characteristic.

Their cognate antigens are unknown. TCRdb used MiXCR to reprocess the 5' RACE reads, holding one entry per CDR3 protein. Here the sample spans 700,000 to 850,000 distinct CDR3 sequences, 12% being singletons. Sequenced input: blood, either unsorted or a sorted T cell fraction (not recorded which). These receptors were obtained from a male donor with ankylosing spondylitis.

There are a few counts of this clonotype. This chain links TRBV12-3 or TRBV12-4 with TRBJ1-1, with 9 bases that match TRBD1. V shed 6 bases and J 11 bases; nucleotides not matched to a gene: 13. CDR3 length: 14 residues. CDR3 in amino acids: CASSLEGQGLKAFF. The CDR3 DNA is TGTGCCAGCAGCCTTGAGGGACAGGGACTTAAGGCTTTCTTT.

This clonotype has at least ten counts. The chain employs TRBV27 and TRBJ2-1, with 7 bases fitting TRBD2. The V gene's germline CDR1 is MNHEY and CDR2 SMNVEV (reference sequence). The length of the CDR3 is 14 residues. J lost 4 bases, V lost 6 bases, and 6 bases had no gene match. As DNA, the CDR3 is TGTGCCAGCAGGGGGGGAGCGGGATACAATGAGCAGTTCTTC. Translated, it gives CASRGGAGYNEQFF.

V usage is TRBV12-3 or TRBV12-4 and J usage is TRBJ2-7, with 7 bases fitting TRBD1. The junction had 3 bases not matched to a gene; V was cut back by 3 bases and J by 4 bases. The CDR3 totals 13 residues. CDR3 DNA: TGTGCCAGCAGTTTTGACAGGGTGTACGAGCAGTACTTC. Protein: CASSFDRVYEQYF.

This rearrangement joins TRBV5-6 to TRBJ1-1; D might be TRBD1 (5 bases). From germline, CDR1 is SGHDT and CDR2 YYEEEE. Trimming cost V 2 bases and J 2 bases, with 13 bases left between them. CDR3 length: 15 amino acids. DNA of the CDR3: TGTGCCAGCAGCTTTCTCTCGAGGGACAACACTGAAGCTTTCTTT. It is translated as CASSFLSRDNTEAFF.

This clonotype was seen only a few times. This chain links TRBV28 with TRBJ2-7, with D uncertain. The length of the CDR3 is 12 residues. Trimming shortened V by 10 bases and J by 3 bases, and 13 bases separated the two germline ends. CDR1 is MDHEN and CDR2 is SYDVKM in the germline V gene. In DNA form, the CDR3 reads TGTGCCATCTCGACTGGAAGCTACGAGCAGTACTTC. Its translation is CAISTGSYEQYF.

This CDR3 is CASSNLAGAFGGELFF. In DNA form, the CDR3 reads TGTGCCAGCAGTAATCTAGCGGGGGCTTTCGGCGGGGAGCTGTTTTTT. The gene calls are TRBV6-1 and TRBJ2-2; 10 positions agree with TRBD2. CDR1 is MNHNS and CDR2 is SASEGT in the germline V gene. The CDR3 runs 16 residues. V shed 5 bases, J shed 7 bases, and the junction held 10 bases outside the gene matches.

At least ten counts were recorded for this clonotype. The rearrangement joins TRBV7-2 to TRBJ2-2; D may match TRBD1 or TRBD2 (5 bases each). There are 13 residues in the CDR3. Germline CDR1 is SGHTA and CDR2 is FQGNSA. V was pared by 5 bases and J by 11 bases, with 15 bases between. The CDR3 nucleotides are TGTGCCAGCAGCCAGGGATGGGGGTCCGAGCTGTTTTTT. Protein product: CASSQGWGSELFF.

This clonotype was detected only a few times. The genes are TRBV20-1 and TRBJ2-7; a weak D match, TRBD2 (6 bases). The CDR3 runs to 15 residues. In germline, CDR1 is DFQATT, CDR2 SNEGSKA (reference sequence). Trimming shortened V by 3 bases and J by 0 bases, and 15 bases separated the two germline ends. Here the CDR3 reads CSASVLARSSYEQYF. The CDR3, as DNA: TGCAGTGCTAGCGTTCTAGCGAGGAGCTCCTACGAGCAGTACTTC.

Turning to this clonotype: The junction departs from the called germline gene at one end, perhaps through a read error. J is TRBJ1-6 and V is TRBV6-1, with D hard to call. Germline loops: CDR1 MNHNS, CDR2 SASEGT. The CDR3 runs 15 residues. CDR3 in amino acids: CASGEGWSYNSPLHF. CDR3 DNA sequence: TGTGCCAGCGGTGAAGGGTGGTCCTATAATTCACCCCTCCACTTT.

The CDR3 here is CSAGARADIQYF. CDR3 nucleotides: TGCAGTGCTGGGGCCCGGGCGGACATTCAGTACTTC. The V and J genes are TRBV20-1 and TRBJ2-4; the D gene is possibly TRBD1 (5 bases). Germline V gene data show CDR1 as DFQATT and CDR2 as SNEGSKA (reference sequence). The CDR3 runs 12 residues. V lost 5 bases and J lost 8, with 13 bases in between.

The chain couples TRBV5-1 to TRBJ1-6, with D possibly TRBD1 on 5 matching bases. The CDR3 consists of 16 residues. CDR1 is SGHRS and CDR2 is YFSETQ in the germline V gene. The V and J ends lost 6 bases and 13 bases respectively, with 26 bases between them. The CDR3 DNA reads TGCGCCAGCACTATAGATGTCGCAGCTTACTCAGGGCCCCTCCACTTT. Translation: CASTIDVAAYSGPLHF.

The chain joins TRBV9 to TRBJ1-1; D not certain. Germline V CDR1 and CDR2: SGDLS, YYNGEE. The ends were cut back, 0 bases at V and 10 bases at J, with 10 bases in the middle. The CDR3 runs 12 residues. DNA for the CDR3: TGTGCCAGCAGCGTAGCTGAGACGGGAGCTTTCTTT. This codes for CASSVAETGAFF.

This clonotype occurred many times. The CDR3 region is CSVEVGLGETQYF. CDR3 sequence (DNA): TGCAGCGTTGAAGTTGGTCTGGGGGAGACCCAGTACTTC. V and J are TRBV29-1 and TRBJ2-5; D is undetermined. Trimming left V 1 base short and J 5 bases short, with 11 bases between. The CDR3 has 13 amino acids. Germline V gene lookup returns CDR1 SQVTM and CDR2 ANQGSEA.

The chain carries TRBV7-2 and TRBJ1-5; no definite D call. The germline V and J ends were trimmed by 5 bases and 9 bases, with 26 bases remaining between them. Germline V lookup: CDR1 SGHTA, CDR2 FQGNSA. The CDR3 spans 17 residues. CDR3 coding DNA: TGTGCCAGCAGCGTACAGAGGGTATTCGACGGAAATTGGCCCCAGCATTTT. Its translation is CASSVQRVFDGNWPQHF.

This clonotype occurred once. The chain employs TRBV15 and TRBJ2-7; tentatively, D is TRBD1 or TRBD2 (5 bases each). The V gene lost 5 bases and the J gene lost 0 bases, with 11 bases spanning the gap. Germline assignment: CDR1 LNHNV and CDR2 YYDKDF (reference sequence). The CDR3 totals 14 residues. This CDR3 is CATSRGASSYEQYF. The CDR3 nucleotides read TGTGCCACCAGCCGGGGCGCCAGCTCCTACGAGCAGTACTTC.

This clonotype was counted a few times. This sequence joins TRBV7-2 and TRBJ1-3, with D unresolved. The length of the CDR3 is 15 residues. Germline V CDR1 and CDR2: SGHTA, FQGNSA. The V gene lost 3 bases and the J gene lost 2 bases, with 11 bases spanning the gap. Here the CDR3 DNA reads TGTGCCAGCAGCTTCCGCTACGGAACTGGAAACACCATATATTTT. The encoded protein is CASSFRYGTGNTIYF.